Below, 22 T cell receptor beta chains from the same sample are listed, as sequenced in a study of brain T cells in children with intractable seizures. Measured with immunoSEQ multiplex PCR; TCRdb has only the in-frame clones, and not every one. The sample consists of about 76,000 clones, more than 85% of them appearing once. Source: peripheral blood, taken at surgery. The source of these receptors is a boy in the first two years of life with tuberous sclerosis and intractable seizures.

The chain couples TRBV7-9 to TRBJ2-7, with 8 bases identical to TRBD2. Germline V lookup: CDR1 SEHNR, CDR2 FQNEAQ (reference sequence). V lost 4 bases, J lost 12 bases, and 5 bases stayed unmatched. This CDR3 comprises 11 residues. The CDR3 loop is CASSSSSGPYF. In DNA, the CDR3 is TGTGCCAGCAGCTCTTCTAGCGGGCCGTACTTC.

CDR3 bases: TGTGCCAGCAGTTTGTTAGGGGGCTATGGCTACACCTTC. This sequence encodes CASSLLGGYGYTF. The chain carries TRBV12-3 or TRBV12-4 and TRBJ1-2; TRBD1 might be the D (6 bases). The CDR3 totals 13 residues. Trimming shortened V by 3 bases and J by 4 bases, and 9 bases separated the two germline ends.

The chain joins TRBV7-9 to TRBJ1-5; a possible D gene is TRBD1 (5 bases). V lost 5 bases, J lost 2 bases, and 10 bases lay in between. CDR3 length: 14 amino acids. Germline values: CDR1 SEHNR, CDR2 FQNEAQ (reference sequence). The CDR3 reads CASSPGEGNQPQHF. CDR3 nucleotide sequence: TGTGCCAGCAGCCCGGGGGAGGGCAATCAGCCCCAGCATTTT.

The V and J genes are TRBV5-6 and TRBJ1-2; 7 positions match TRBD1. V was pared by 5 bases and J by 4 bases, with 11 bases of the junction left unmatched. This CDR3 has 15 residues. In germline, CDR1 is SGHDT, CDR2 YYEEEE. The CDR3 loop is CASRLRRGTVYGYTF. In nucleotides, the CDR3 is TGTGCCAGCAGACTGAGACGAGGGACAGTCTATGGCTACACCTTC.

The chain combines TRBV11-2 with TRBJ2-7; D gene uncertain. The V and J ends lost 0 bases and 6 bases respectively, with 6 bases between them. The CDR3 totals 12 residues. CDR1 SGHAT and CDR2 FQNNGV come from the germline V gene. The CDR3 DNA reads as TGTGCCAGCAGCTTAGAAGGCGGCGAGCAGTACTTC. Amino acid sequence: CASSLEGGEQYF.

The genes are TRBV3-1 (or the pseudogene TRBV3-2) and TRBJ1-1; D gene unclear. V lost 3 bases and J 5 bases, leaving 7 bases between the germline ends. CDR1 and CDR2 from the germline V gene are LGHDT and YNNKEL (reference sequence). The CDR3 is made up of 12 amino acids. CDR3 sequence reads: CASSHAETEAFF. The CDR3 DNA reads as TGTGCCAGCAGCCACGCCGAGACTGAAGCTTTCTTT.

V and J are TRBV19 and TRBJ2-1; D possibly corresponds to TRBD2 (5 bases). The CDR3 spans 17 residues. Per germline, CDR1 LNHDA and CDR2 SQIVND (reference sequence). With 2 bases removed from V and 0 bases from J, the gap between germline ends came to 14 bases. In DNA form, the CDR3 reads TGTGCCAGTAGTATAATCGCTAGCAGGAGCTCCTACAATGAGCAGTTCTTC. It codes for CASSIIASRSSYNEQFF.

CDR3 in amino acids: CASGWDSPTDTQYF. The CDR3 DNA reads TGTGCTAGTGGCTGGGACAGTCCTACAGATACGCAGTATTTT. This chain joins TRBV12-5 and TRBJ2-3; 7 nucleotides match TRBD1. The junction had 6 bases not matched to a gene; V was cut back by 6 bases and J by 3 bases. The CDR3 length is 14 residues. The germline V gene has CDR1 LGHNT and CDR2 FRNRAP.

The chain couples TRBV30 to TRBJ1-3; possible D gene TRBD1, 5 bases. V was pared by 1 base and J by 2 bases, with 9 bases between. The CDR3 has 14 residues. The germline CDR1 and CDR2 sequences are GTSNPN and SVGIG (reference sequence). The CDR3 sequence is CAWSEGTAGNTIYF. The CDR3 coding sequence is TGTGCCTGGAGTGAAGGGACTGCTGGAAACACCATATATTTT.

This chain uses TRBV9 with TRBJ2-3; D is unresolved. The V end was cut by 7 bases, the J end by 5 bases, with 20 bases between. The V gene's germline CDR1 is SGDLS and CDR2 YYNGEE. The CDR3 runs 15 residues. The CDR3 sequence: CASAASKSGEDTQYF. The DNA of the CDR3 is TGTGCCAGCGCTGCGTCAAAATCCGGCGAAGATACGCAGTATTTT.

The rearrangement links TRBV9 to TRBJ1-2, with a possible D match to TRBD1 (5 bases). The CDR3 totals 15 residues. V was shortened by 1 base and J by 7 bases, with 17 bases between the two germline ends. Germline lookup yields CDR1 SGDLS and CDR2 YYNGEE. Here the CDR3 DNA reads TGTGCCAGCAGCGTACTAGGGCAGGGAGTTTTTGGCTACACCTTC. This translates into CASSVLGQGVFGYTF. Variable domain in full (rest from reference TRBV9 and TRBJ1-2): DSGVTQTPKHLITATGQRVTLRCSPRSGDLSVYWYQQSLDQGLQFLIQYYNGEERAKGNILERFSAQQFPDLHSELNLSSLELGDSALYFCASSVLGQGVFGYTFGSGTRLTVV.

This rearrangement joins TRBV3-1 (or the pseudogene TRBV3-2) to TRBJ2-7, with D maybe TRBD2 (5 bases). Germline V CDR1 and CDR2: LGHDT, YNNKEL (reference sequence). The CDR3 is made up of 14 amino acids. Trimming took off 0 bases at V and 4 bases at J, with 10 bases between the two ends. The CDR3 here is CASSQEGSGYEQYF. DNA for the CDR3: TGTGCCAGCAGCCAAGAGGGCAGCGGATACGAGCAGTACTTC.

The chain uses TRBV5-6 and TRBJ2-1; D is undetermined. This CDR3 is built from 13 residues. The germline V gene has CDR1 SGHDT and CDR2 YYEEEE. Between the trimmed V and J ends, which lost 2 bases and 5 bases, there was a span of 8 bases. CDR3 protein: CASSFGPHNEQFF. The CDR3 nucleotides are TGTGCCAGCAGCTTCGGCCCCCACAATGAGCAGTTCTTC.

The V call is TRBV5-1, the J call TRBJ2-2; 8 positions agree with TRBD1. Germline CDR1 is SGHRS and CDR2 is YFSETQ. This CDR3 contains 14 residues. The V gene end was trimmed by 6 bases and the J gene end by 0 bases; junction bases not matched to a gene: 1. The CDR3 DNA reads as TGCGCCAGCACACAGGGGGCGAACACCGGGGAGCTGTTTTTT. This gives the protein CASTQGANTGELFF.

The genes are TRBV11-3 and TRBJ1-2; D not resolved. This CDR3 is 17 amino acids long. Per germline, CDR1 SGHNT and CDR2 YENEEA. V gave up 5 bases and J gave up 6 bases, with 25 bases separating them. The CDR3 sequence is CASSPYTSRRRPNGYTF. As DNA, the CDR3 is TGTGCCAGCAGCCCTTATACTTCCCGCAGGAGGCCTAATGGCTACACCTTC.

The rearrangement uses TRBV7-8 and TRBJ1-4, with TRBD1 identical over 8 bases. CDR3 size: 15 residues. The germline gives CDR1 SGHVS, CDR2 FQNEAQ. Unmatched junction bases numbered 2, after V lost 0 bases and J lost 5 bases. The CDR3: CASSLAYRGNEKLFF. CDR3 sequence (DNA): TGTGCCAGCAGCTTAGCTTACAGGGGGAATGAAAAACTGTTTTTT.

This chain joins TRBV10-3 and TRBJ1-2; 9 bases fit TRBD1. The CDR3 totals 14 residues. Germline V gives CDR1 ENHRY, CDR2 SYGVKD. V was clipped by 6 bases and J by 2 bases; unmatched bases: 4. The CDR3 sequence is CAIRRQGGNYGYTF. The CDR3 coding sequence is TGTGCCATCAGGAGACAGGGGGGAAACTATGGCTACACCTTC.

V is TRBV5-5 and J is TRBJ1-3; a weak D match, TRBD1 (5 bases). The germline CDR1 and CDR2 sequences are SGHKS and YYEKEE (reference sequence). Trimming left V 1 base short and J 0 bases short, with 8 bases between. The CDR3 sequence is 15 residues long. The CDR3 region is CASSLSQGSGNTIYF. The CDR3 DNA reads TGTGCCAGCAGCTTGTCCCAGGGCTCTGGAAACACCATATATTTT.

The J gene is TRBJ2-3, the V gene TRBV10-3, with D possibly called TRBD1 or TRBD2 (5 bases each). V was clipped by 10 bases and J by 4 bases, with 12 bases between them. The CDR3 spans 12 residues. Germline CDR1 reads ENHRY; CDR2 reads SYGVKD. In DNA form, the CDR3 reads TGTGCCACCGCCCTGGGGGCAGATACGCAGTATTTT. Translation gives CATALGADTQYF.

The chain links TRBV13 to TRBJ2-7; the D is unclear. CDR3 length: 13 amino acids. Germline V gene sequence: CDR1 PRHDT, CDR2 FYEKMQ (reference sequence). Trimming stripped 4 bases from V and 3 bases from J, with 10 bases between. The CDR3 region is CASSWAGGYEQYF. Written as DNA, the CDR3 is TGTGCCAGCAGCTGGGCAGGCGGCTACGAGCAGTACTTC.

This clone was found once. The CDR3 reads CASSDTPSYEQYF. DNA for the CDR3: TGTGCCAGCAGTGATACCCCTAGCTACGAGCAGTACTTC. The chain is built from TRBV2 and TRBJ2-7; D is unclear. The CDR3 is made up of 13 amino acids. Germline-derived CDR1 and CDR2 are SNHLY and FYNNEI. V was trimmed by 3 bases and J by 3 bases, leaving 9 bases between them.

V and J are TRBV5-6 and TRBJ1-1; 8 nucleotides match TRBD1. CDR1 and CDR2 (germline): SGHDT, YYEEEE. V gave up 5 bases and J gave up 3 bases; unmatched junction bases: 3. The CDR3 has 13 amino acids. The CDR3 loop reads CASRTGAYTEAFF. In DNA, the CDR3 is TGTGCCAGCAGGACAGGGGCGTACACTGAAGCTTTCTTT.